This entry lists 20 T cell receptor beta chains sequenced from one sample in a study of patients and donors after allogeneic stem cell transplantation (TCRdb year 2020). The receptor library was made with RT-PCR. The reads were generated on a NextSeq 550. The public reads were reanalyzed by TCRdb: fastp trimming at Q25, MiXCR alignment, in-frame beta chains only. Every entry covers one CDR3 protein and lists the most common genes and DNA from its rows. The sample includes approximately 61,000 distinct CDR3 sequences, with approximately 12% observed a single time. The ten most abundant clones make up roughly 34% of the sample. Material for sequencing was blood, either unsorted or a sorted T cell fraction (not recorded which). The receptors derive from a human donor who was either an allogeneic HSCT recipient or a stem cell or donor lymphocyte infusion donor (not recorded which). It is not recorded whose cells these are; they may come from a transplant donor.

This clonotype was seen more than once but under ten times. CDR3 in amino acids: CSARSTGLAGYTGELFF. CDR3 nucleotides: TGCAGTGCTAGATCGACGGGCCTAGCGGGGTACACCGGGGAGCTGTTTTTT. This chain connects TRBV20-1 to TRBJ2-2; 9 nucleotides agree with TRBD2. Losses at the gene ends were 2 bases for V and 3 bases for J; bases not matched to a gene: 10. The CDR3 has 17 amino acids. Germline V gene data show CDR1 as DFQATT and CDR2 as SNEGSKA (reference sequence).

In this sample, this clonotype turned up many times. The chain combines TRBV12-3 or TRBV12-4 with TRBJ1-1, with D possibly being TRBD1 (6 bases). The CDR3 is made up of 13 amino acids. Trimming cost V 7 bases and J 14 bases, with 23 bases left between them. The CDR3 region is CASTNLPGQGNFF. DNA of the CDR3: TGTGCCAGCACCAACCTTCCGGGACAAGGTAACTTCTTT.

The chain recombines TRBV27 with TRBJ2-7; 8 nucleotides line up with TRBD1. The CDR3 spans 14 residues. V lost 2 bases, J lost 5 bases, and 5 bases stayed unmatched. Per germline, CDR1 MNHEY and CDR2 SMNVEV (reference sequence). The CDR3 is CASSLGTGGNEQYF. The CDR3 region has the DNA TGTGCCAGCAGTTTAGGGACAGGAGGAAACGAGCAGTACTTC.

This clonotype was recorded many times. The genes are TRBV15 and TRBJ2-1; D is uncertain. V lost 2 bases and J 7 bases, leaving 9 bases between the germline ends. The CDR3 sequence is 13 residues long. Germline assignment: CDR1 LNHNV and CDR2 YYDKDF (reference sequence). CDR3 DNA sequence: TGTGCCACCAGCAGACGATCTCTAAATGAGCAGTTCTTC. Protein: CATSRRSLNEQFF.

This clonotype occurred a few times. V gene TRBV10-3 combines with J gene TRBJ2-1; D possibly matches TRBD1 or TRBD2 (5 bases each). Trimming pared 4 bases from V and 4 bases from J, leaving 11 bases between. Germline V CDR1 and CDR2: ENHRY, SYGVKD. The CDR3 is 14 amino acids. CDR3 in amino acids: CAISAGTSYNEQFF. The CDR3 DNA reads TGTGCCATCAGTGCGGGGACCTCTTACAATGAGCAGTTCTTC.

This clonotype was counted many times. The chain links TRBV5-1 to TRBJ1-1, with a weak D call TRBD1 (5 bases). This CDR3 contains 12 residues. The V end lost 4 bases, the J end lost 3 bases, and 7 bases lay between the germline ends. Germline CDR1 SGHRS, CDR2 YFSETQ. The chain's CDR3 is CASSGGDTEAFF. As DNA, the CDR3 is TGCGCCAGCAGCGGGGGGGACACTGAAGCTTTCTTT. The variable domain in full, completed from reference TRBV5-1 and TRBJ1-1, reads KAGVTQTPRYLIKTRGQQVTLSCSPISGHRSVSWYQQTPGQGLQFLFEYFSETQRNKGNFPGRFSGRQFSNSRSEMNVSTLELGDSALYLCASSGGDTEAFFGQGTRLTVV.

This clonotype showed up just a few times. This sequence joins TRBV7-3 and TRBJ2-3; D gene ambiguous. From germline, CDR1 is SGHTA and CDR2 FQGTGA. Trimming took 5 bases from V and 3 from J, leaving 12 bases between them. CDR3 length: 14 amino acids. CDR3 in amino acids: CASSQKGPTDTQYF. The DNA for the CDR3 is TGTGCCAGCAGCCAAAAAGGGCCGACAGATACGCAGTATTTT.

This clonotype was recorded at least ten times. The genes are TRBV12-3 or TRBV12-4 and TRBJ1-1; 11 bases are a match to TRBD1. There are 16 residues in the CDR3. The ends lost 3 bases at V and 4 bases at J; junction bases unmatched: 7. This CDR3 reads CASSLGDRGTTTEAFF. CDR3 sequence (DNA): TGTGCCAGCAGTTTGGGGGACAGGGGGACTACCACTGAAGCTTTCTTT.

This clonotype was recorded a few times. V and J are TRBV19 and TRBJ2-7; 10 bases match TRBD1. The CDR3 length is 14 residues. Looked up from germline, CDR1 is LNHDA and CDR2 is SQIVND (reference sequence). V gave up 3 bases and J gave up 3 bases; unmatched junction bases: 2. In DNA, the CDR3 is TGTGCCAGTAGTATCCGGGACAGGGGCTACGAGCAGTACTTC. This encodes CASSIRDRGYEQYF. Using reference TRBV19 and TRBJ2-7 for the parts outside the CDR3, the full variable domain is DGGITQSPKYLFRKEGQNVTLSCEQNLNHDAMYWYRQDPGQGLRLIYYSQIVNDFQKGDIAEGYSVSREKKESFPLTVTSAQKNPTAFYLCASSIRDRGYEQYFGPGTRLTVT.

This clonotype occurred many times. The chain uses TRBV30 and TRBJ2-7; a weak D match, TRBD1 (5 bases). Germline V lookup: CDR1 GTSNPN, CDR2 SVGIG (reference sequence). Deletions cut 5 bases from V and 3 bases from J, with 8 bases between. This CDR3 comprises 11 residues. CDR3 sequence: CAWQTVYEQYF. The CDR3 DNA reads TGTGCCTGGCAGACAGTCTACGAGCAGTACTTC.

This clonotype was observed many times. This chain links TRBV20-1 with TRBJ1-2; D is undetermined. Trimming removed 5 bases at V and 0 bases at J, with 7 bases between. CDR3 length: 12 amino acids. From germline, CDR1 is DFQATT and CDR2 SNEGSKA (reference sequence). CDR3: CSARHTNYGYTF. CDR3 coding DNA: TGCAGTGCTCGGCATACTAACTATGGCTACACCTTC.

Judged by abundance, this clonotype is large. The chain has TRBV5-6 and TRBJ2-5; 10 bases are shared with TRBD2. Germline trimming cut 0 bases from V and 0 bases from J; bases unmatched to any gene: 8. Germline CDR1 reads SGHDT; CDR2 reads YYEEEE. The length of the CDR3 is 18 residues. CDR3 bases: TGTGCCAGCAGCTTGGCTGCACTAGCGGGACCGTACCAAGAGACCCAGTACTTC. As protein: CASSLAALAGPYQETQYF.

This clonotype appeared a few times. CDR3 DNA: TGCGCCAGCAGCCACTTCCGAGAGTACCAAGAGACCCAGTACTTC. Its protein product is CASSHFREYQETQYF. The V call is TRBV4-1, the J call TRBJ2-5; D ambiguous. Trimming pared 3 bases from V and 0 bases from J, leaving 11 bases between. The CDR3 contains 15 residues. Germline CDR1 MGHRA, CDR2 YSYEKL.

V and J are TRBV3-1 and TRBJ2-1; no clear D. This CDR3 is built from 13 residues. CDR1 and CDR2 (germline): LGHDT, YNNKEL (reference sequence). Trimming took off 1 base at V and 8 bases at J, with 9 bases between the two ends. The CDR3 nucleotides are TGTGCCAGCAGCCAAGCTGGCGTTGATGAGCAGTTCTTC. This codes for CASSQAGVDEQFF.

This chain connects TRBV5-5 to TRBJ2-7; TRBD1 aligns across 8 bases. V was clipped by 1 base and J by 4 bases; unmatched bases: 7. The germline V gene encodes CDR1 SGHKS and CDR2 YYEKEE (reference sequence). The CDR3 spans 15 residues. CDR3 DNA: TGTGCCAGCAGCTTGCTGGACAGGGTATTTTACGAGCAGTACTTC. It yields the protein CASSLLDRVFYEQYF.

As for this clonotype: Its ends do not fully match the called genes, so a read error is possible. V gene TRBV14 combines with J gene TRBJ1-2; TRBD1 is a possible D gene (5 bases). In germline, CDR1 is SGHDN, CDR2 FVKESK. This CDR3 has 15 amino acids. CDR3 coding DNA: TGTGACAGCAGCCAAGATCAAGGGGATATTAGTGGCTACACCTTC. Translation: CDSSQDQGDISGYTF.

The J gene is TRBJ1-5, the V gene TRBV7-3; maybe TRBD1 (5 bases). CDR1 and CDR2 (germline): SGHTA, FQGTGA. Trimming took 2 bases from V and 7 from J, leaving 18 bases between them. This CDR3 has 16 residues. DNA for the CDR3: TGTGCCAGCAGCTTACTCGGGGCCCTCCCCAAGCAGCCCCAGCATTTT. Its translation: CASSLLGALPKQPQHF.

About this clonotype itself: A clone one base away is much larger, so this may be a read error. The rearrangement uses TRBV27 and TRBJ1-1; D remains ambiguous. The CDR3 is made up of 17 amino acids. The germline V gene has CDR1 MNHEY and CDR2 SMNVEV (reference sequence). CDR3 DNA sequence: TGTGCCAGCAGTTTAGTTTGGGAGGGCGTGGGGAACACTGAAGCTTCCTTT. Translated: CASSLVWEGVGNTEASF.

This clonotype occurred many times. The rearrangement joins TRBV29-1 to TRBJ1-2; D uncertain. The CDR3 totals 13 residues. V was trimmed by 5 bases and J by 2 bases, leaving 12 bases between them. Germline V gives CDR1 SQVTM, CDR2 ANQGSEA. CDR3 sequence reads: CSVRTMGNYGYTF. The CDR3 nucleotides are TGCAGCGTTCGGACGATGGGAAACTATGGCTACACCTTC.

This clonotype was detected many times. The genes are TRBV7-2 and TRBJ1-5, with D unresolved. Germline CDR1 is SGHTA and CDR2 is FQGNSA. V lost 4 bases to trimming and J lost 7 bases, with 8 bases between them. The CDR3 has 12 amino acids. The CDR3 region is CASSSPRQPQHF. The CDR3 bases are TGTGCCAGCAGCTCTCCACGGCAGCCCCAGCATTTT. The full variable domain, in which reference TRBV7-2 and TRBJ1-5 provide the parts outside the CDR3, is GAGVSQSPSNKVTEKGKDVELRCDPISGHTALYWYRQSLGQGLEFLIYFQGNSAPDKSGLPSDRFSAERTGGSVSTLTIQRTQQEDSAVYLCASSSPRQPQHFGDGTRLSIL.